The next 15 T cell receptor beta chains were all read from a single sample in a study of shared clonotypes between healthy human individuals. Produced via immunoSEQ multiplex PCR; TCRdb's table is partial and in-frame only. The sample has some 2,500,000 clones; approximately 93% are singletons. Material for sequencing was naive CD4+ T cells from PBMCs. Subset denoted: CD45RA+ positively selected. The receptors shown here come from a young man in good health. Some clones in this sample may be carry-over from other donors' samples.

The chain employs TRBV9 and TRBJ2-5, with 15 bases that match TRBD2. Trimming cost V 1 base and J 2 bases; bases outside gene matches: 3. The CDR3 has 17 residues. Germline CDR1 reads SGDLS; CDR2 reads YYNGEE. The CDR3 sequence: CASSVSGLAGGQETQYF. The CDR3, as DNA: TGTGCCAGCAGCGTATCCGGACTAGCGGGAGGGCAAGAGACCCAGTACTTC. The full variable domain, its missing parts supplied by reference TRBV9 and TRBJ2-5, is DSGVTQTPKHLITATGQRVTLRCSPRSGDLSVYWYQQSLDQGLQFLIQYYNGEERAKGNILERFSAQQFPDLHSELNLSSLELGDSALYFCASSVSGLAGGQETQYFGPGTRLLVL.

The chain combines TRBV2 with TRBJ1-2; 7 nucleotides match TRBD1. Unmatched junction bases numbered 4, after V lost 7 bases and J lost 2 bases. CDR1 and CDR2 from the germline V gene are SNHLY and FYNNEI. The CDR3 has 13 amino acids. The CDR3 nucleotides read TGTGCCAGCACTGGGACAGCCAACTATGGCTACACCTTC. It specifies CASTGTANYGYTF.

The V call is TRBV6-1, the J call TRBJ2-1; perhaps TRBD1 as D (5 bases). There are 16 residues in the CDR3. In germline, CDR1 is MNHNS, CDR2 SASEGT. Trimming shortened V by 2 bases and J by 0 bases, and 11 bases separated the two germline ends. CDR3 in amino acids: CASSEYRTSSYNEQFF. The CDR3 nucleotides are TGTGCCAGCAGTGAATATAGGACAAGCTCCTACAATGAGCAGTTCTTC.

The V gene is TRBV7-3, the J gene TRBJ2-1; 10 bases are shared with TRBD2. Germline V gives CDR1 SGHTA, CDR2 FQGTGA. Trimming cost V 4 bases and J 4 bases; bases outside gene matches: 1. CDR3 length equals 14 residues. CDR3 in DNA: TGTGCCAGCAGCTCGACTAGCGGGTACAATGAGCAGTTCTTC. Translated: CASSSTSGYNEQFF.

The DNA of the CDR3 is TGTGCCAGCAGATCCCCGGGGGGCGAGGAGACCCAGTACTTC. It specifies CASRSPGGEETQYF. The rearrangement joins TRBV28 to TRBJ2-5; perhaps TRBD2 as D (7 bases). Trimming shortened V by 6 bases and J by 5 bases, and 16 bases separated the two germline ends. Germline-derived CDR1 and CDR2 are MDHEN and SYDVKM. The CDR3 runs to 14 residues.

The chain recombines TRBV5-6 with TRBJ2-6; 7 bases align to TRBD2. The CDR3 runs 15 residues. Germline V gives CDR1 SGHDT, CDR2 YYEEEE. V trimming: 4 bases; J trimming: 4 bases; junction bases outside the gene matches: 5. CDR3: CASSRGGSGANVLTF. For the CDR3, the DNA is TGTGCCAGCAGCCGCGGGGGTTCCGGGGCCAACGTCCTGACTTTC.

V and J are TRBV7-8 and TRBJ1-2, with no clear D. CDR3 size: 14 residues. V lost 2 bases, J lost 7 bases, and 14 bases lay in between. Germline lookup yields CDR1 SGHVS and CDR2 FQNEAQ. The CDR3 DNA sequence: TGTGCCAGCAGCTTAATAGGGTTCGATGGTGGCTACACCTTC. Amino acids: CASSLIGFDGGYTF.

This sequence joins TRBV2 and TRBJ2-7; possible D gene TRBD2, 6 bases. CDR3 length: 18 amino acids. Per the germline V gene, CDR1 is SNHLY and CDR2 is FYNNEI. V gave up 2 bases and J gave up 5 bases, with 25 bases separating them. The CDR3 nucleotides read TGTGCCAGCAGTGAACGGGGACTCCAGCGCCCGCCGGCTCACGAGCAGTACTTC. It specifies CASSERGLQRPPAHEQYF.

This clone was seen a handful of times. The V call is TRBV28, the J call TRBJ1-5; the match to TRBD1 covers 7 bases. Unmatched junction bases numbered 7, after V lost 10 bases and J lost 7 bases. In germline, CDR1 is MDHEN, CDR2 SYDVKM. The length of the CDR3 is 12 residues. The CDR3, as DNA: TGTGCCACCCGACAGGGCGGGCAGCCCCAGCATTTT. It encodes CATRQGGQPQHF.

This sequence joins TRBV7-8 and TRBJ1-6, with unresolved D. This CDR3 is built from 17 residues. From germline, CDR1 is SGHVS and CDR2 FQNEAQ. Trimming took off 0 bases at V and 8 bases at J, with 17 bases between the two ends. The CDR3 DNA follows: TGTGCCAGCAGCTTAGCACCACAGACTCGCGGGGATTCACCCCTCCACTTT. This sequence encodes CASSLAPQTRGDSPLHF.

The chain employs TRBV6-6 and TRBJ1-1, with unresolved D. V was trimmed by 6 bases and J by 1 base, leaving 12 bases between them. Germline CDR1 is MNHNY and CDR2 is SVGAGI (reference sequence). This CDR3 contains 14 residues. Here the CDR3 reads CASSLDRTNTEAFF. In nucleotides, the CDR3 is TGTGCCAGCAGCTTAGACCGAACGAACACTGAAGCTTTCTTT.

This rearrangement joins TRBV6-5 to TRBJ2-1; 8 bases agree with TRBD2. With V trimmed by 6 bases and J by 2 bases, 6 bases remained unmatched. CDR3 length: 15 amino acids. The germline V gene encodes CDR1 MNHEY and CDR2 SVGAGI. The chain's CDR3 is CASRRSGSTYNEQFF. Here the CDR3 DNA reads TGTGCCAGCAGAAGAAGCGGGAGTACCTACAATGAGCAGTTCTTC.

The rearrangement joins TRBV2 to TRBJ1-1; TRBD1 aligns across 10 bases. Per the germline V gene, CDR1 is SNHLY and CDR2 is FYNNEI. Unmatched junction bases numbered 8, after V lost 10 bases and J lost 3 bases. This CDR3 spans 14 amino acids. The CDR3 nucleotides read TGTGCCACCATTCCGGGACAGGGGTACACTGAAGCTTTCTTT. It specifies CATIPGQGYTEAFF.

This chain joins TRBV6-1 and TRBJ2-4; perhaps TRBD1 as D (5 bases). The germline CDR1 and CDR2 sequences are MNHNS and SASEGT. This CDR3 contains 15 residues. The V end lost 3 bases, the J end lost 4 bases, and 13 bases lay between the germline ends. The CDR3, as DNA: TGTGCCAGCAGTGATTTACAGGTGGGGAAAAACATTCAGTACTTC. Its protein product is CASSDLQVGKNIQYF.

The CDR3 is CASSSLGREGRNEQFF. DNA for the CDR3: TGTGCCAGCAGCTCCCTGGGGCGGGAGGGCCGGAATGAGCAGTTCTTC. V gene TRBV7-3 combines with J gene TRBJ2-1, with TRBD2 identical over 9 bases. Germline V gives CDR1 SGHTA, CDR2 FQGTGA. CDR3 length: 16 amino acids. The J segment lost 7 bases and the V segment lost 4 bases, leaving 11 bases of the junction unmatched.